The 30 T cell receptor beta chains presented below share a single source sample, sequenced in a study of shared clonotypes between healthy human individuals. Libraries were prepared by immunoSEQ multiplex PCR; TCRdb keeps only in-frame clonotypes and omits some of them. This table holds 2 million to 2.5 million clones, approximately 93% found once. The sequencing input was naive CD4+ T cells from PBMCs. The subset denotes: CD45RA+ positively selected. These receptors all stem from a man aged 18-30 years in good health. Some clones in this sample may be carry-over from other donors' samples.

The V gene is TRBV5-1, the J gene TRBJ2-7, with 8 bases identical to TRBD2. Germline V gene data show CDR1 as SGHRS and CDR2 as YFSETQ. The J segment lost 2 bases and the V segment lost 4 bases, leaving 8 bases of the junction unmatched. This CDR3 has 15 amino acids. This chain's CDR3 is CASSPGLAATYEQYF. The CDR3 region has the DNA TGCGCCAGCAGCCCTGGACTAGCAGCTACCTACGAGCAGTACTTC.

The chain has TRBV28 and TRBJ1-5; TRBD1 matches 9 bases. Per the germline V gene, CDR1 is MDHEN and CDR2 is SYDVKM. This CDR3 has 14 residues. Trimming removed 4 bases from V and 6 bases from J; junction bases left unmatched: 4. The CDR3 coding sequence is TGTGCCAGCAGTTCCGGACAGGGGACTCAGCCCCAGCATTTT. Its translation: CASSSGQGTQPQHF.

This clone was observed a single time. V and J are TRBV29-1 and TRBJ2-5; tentatively, D is TRBD2 (5 bases). The J call may be faulty, since TRBJ2-7 better matches the DNA end. This CDR3 contains 12 residues. CDR1 and CDR2 from the germline V gene are SQVTM and ANQGSEA. The CDR3 sequence: CSGSSGPYEQYF. CDR3 nucleotides: TGCAGCGGATCGAGCGGTCCCTACGAGCAGTACTTC.

The J gene is TRBJ2-1, the V gene TRBV29-1; 7 nucleotides match TRBD2. The V gene's germline CDR1 is SQVTM and CDR2 ANQGSEA. The CDR3 has 13 amino acids. V was clipped by 4 bases and J by 2 bases; unmatched bases: 2. This CDR3 reads CSVGEGPYNEQFF. The CDR3 DNA reads as TGCAGCGTTGGGGAGGGCCCCTACAATGAGCAGTTCTTC.

The chain carries TRBV5-4 and TRBJ1-1, with unresolved D. With 0 bases removed from V and 4 bases from J, the gap between germline ends came to 13 bases. This CDR3 has 15 amino acids. Germline V gene sequence: CDR1 SGHNT, CDR2 YYREEE (reference sequence). CDR3 DNA: TGTGCCAGCAGCTTGGGTAGGGTCGAGAGCACTGAAGCTTTCTTT. This gives the protein CASSLGRVESTEAFF.

The genes are TRBV7-7 and TRBJ1-3; D remains ambiguous. Germline CDR1 and CDR2: SSHAT and FNYEAQ (reference sequence). With 5 bases removed from V and 0 bases from J, the gap between germline ends came to 5 bases. The CDR3 length is 13 residues. CDR3 coding DNA: TGTGCCAGCAGCCCCAACTCTGGAAACACCATATATTTT. Encoded protein: CASSPNSGNTIYF.

This clone was counted only a few times. Other DNA sequences within the sample encode an identical CDR3. The V call is TRBV20-1, the J call TRBJ2-1; D unresolved. Trimming removed 3 bases from V and 6 bases from J, with 6 bases in between. CDR1 is DFQATT, CDR2 SNEGSKA, per germline (reference sequence). The CDR3 is 11 amino acids. The CDR3 sequence is CSARKGNEQFF. The CDR3 nucleotides read TGCAGTGCTAGGAAGGGCAATGAGCAGTTCTTC.

The chain combines TRBV4-1 with TRBJ2-7; D is perhaps TRBD2 (5 bases). The length of the CDR3 is 16 residues. CDR1 and CDR2 (germline): MGHRA, YSYEKL. Trimming took off 1 base at V and 3 bases at J, with 16 bases between the two ends. The CDR3 nucleotides read TGCGCCAGCAGCCAAGTTTATCCGGGAAGGGTCTACGAGCAGTACTTC. Its protein product is CASSQVYPGRVYEQYF.

This sequence joins TRBV15 and TRBJ2-7; 9 nucleotides line up with TRBD1. The junction had 10 bases not matched to a gene; V was cut back by 6 bases and J by 4 bases. This CDR3 spans 15 amino acids. Germline CDR1 LNHNV, CDR2 YYDKDF (reference sequence). For the CDR3, the DNA is TGTGCCACCAGTCCTGACAGGGGGTCTCCTTACGAGCAGTACTTC. This codes for CATSPDRGSPYEQYF.

In the case of this clone: Other DNA sequences within the sample encode an identical CDR3. The chain recombines TRBV28 with TRBJ2-2; D ambiguous. The CDR3 spans 11 residues. Per germline, CDR1 MDHEN and CDR2 SYDVKM. V was clipped by 6 bases and J by 4 bases, with 3 bases between them. Written as DNA, the CDR3 is TGTGCCAGCAGCTCCACCGGGGAGCTGTTTTTT. This gives the protein CASSSTGELFF.

CDR3 sequence: CASGLGGTDTQYF. In DNA form, the CDR3 reads TGTGCCAGCGGACTGGGAGGGACAGATACGCAGTATTTT. This chain joins TRBV7-3 and TRBJ2-3; 7 bases align to TRBD2. V shed 8 bases and J 3 bases; nucleotides not matched to a gene: 5. The CDR3 extends over 13 amino acids. Germline V gene data show CDR1 as SGHTA and CDR2 as FQGTGA.

The chain joins TRBV28 to TRBJ2-3, with TRBD2 identical over 14 bases. Germline CDR1 MDHEN, CDR2 SYDVKM. V trimming: 6 bases; J trimming: 3 bases; junction bases outside the gene matches: 8. The CDR3 has 17 amino acids. CDR3: CASRPAGTSGRTDTQYF. In nucleotides, the CDR3 is TGTGCCAGCAGGCCTGCTGGGACTAGCGGGAGAACAGATACGCAGTATTTT. The variable domain in full, completed from reference TRBV28 and TRBJ2-3, reads DVKVTQSSRYLVKRTGEKVFLECVQDMDHENMFWYRQDPGLGLRLIYFSYDVKMKEKGDIPEGYSVSREKKERFSLILESASTNQTSMYLCASRPAGTSGRTDTQYFGPGTRLTVL.

Worth noting for this clone: The sample carries other DNA sequences with the same CDR3. The chain employs TRBV7-8 and TRBJ2-7; D not resolved. This CDR3 contains 13 residues. CDR1 SGHVS and CDR2 FQNEAQ come from the germline V gene. The ends were cut back, 3 bases at V and 2 bases at J, with 8 bases in the middle. The CDR3 DNA follows: TGTGCCAGCAGCTTTTCCCGGACCTACGAGCAGTACTTC. Protein product: CASSFSRTYEQYF.

The gene calls are TRBV2 and TRBJ2-7; 7 bases align to TRBD1. The ends lost 7 bases at V and 3 bases at J; junction bases unmatched: 12. The CDR3 spans 15 residues. Germline loops: CDR1 SNHLY, CDR2 FYNNEI. The CDR3 is CASTPLYRTGYEQYF. In DNA, the CDR3 is TGTGCCAGCACCCCCCTTTACCGGACAGGCTACGAGCAGTACTTC.

The chain joins TRBV7-3 to TRBJ2-3, with 7 bases identical to TRBD2. V shed 5 bases and J 6 bases; nucleotides not matched to a gene: 8. Germline CDR1 and CDR2: SGHTA and FQGTGA. This CDR3 has 14 amino acids. The CDR3 protein is CASSHWLAVDTQYF. CDR3 sequence (DNA): TGTGCCAGCAGCCATTGGCTAGCGGTTGATACGCAGTATTTT.

This chain uses TRBV14 with TRBJ1-1; TRBD1 agrees at 7 bases. Germline V gene lookup returns CDR1 SGHDN and CDR2 FVKESK. J lost 1 base, V lost 1 base, and 15 bases had no gene match. This CDR3 contains 19 residues. The CDR3 bases are TGTGCCAGCAGCCAAGTGTTTACGGCAGGGGGGGCAGCGAACACTGAAGCTTTCTTT. Residues: CASSQVFTAGGAANTEAFF. Filled out from reference TRBV14 and TRBJ1-1, the complete variable domain reads EAGVTQFPSHSVIEKGQTVTLRCDPISGHDNLYWYRRVMGKEIKFLLHFVKESKQDESGMPNNRFLAERTGGTYSTLKVQPAELEDSGVYFCASSQVFTAGGAANTEAFFGQGTRLTVV.

The rearrangement joins TRBV19 to TRBJ2-7; TRBD2 matches 9 bases. The CDR3 extends over 15 amino acids. Germline CDR1 is LNHDA and CDR2 is SQIVND (reference sequence). After removal of 6 bases from V and 6 bases from J, the junction contained 12 bases not matched to a gene. The CDR3 protein is CASSLGGAGGLEQYF. CDR3 sequence (DNA): TGTGCCAGTAGCCTTGGGGGAGCGGGAGGTCTCGAGCAGTACTTC.

The V and J genes are TRBV7-9 and TRBJ2-2, with D perhaps matching TRBD2 (6 bases). Germline loops: CDR1 SEHNR, CDR2 FQNEAQ (reference sequence). V was trimmed by 3 bases and J by 7 bases, leaving 15 bases between them. The CDR3 is 15 residues long. In nucleotides, the CDR3 is TGTGCCAGCAGCTTGGGCGGGGACCTCGTCGGGGAGCTGTTTTTT. Translating it yields CASSLGGDLVGELFF.

V is TRBV9 and J is TRBJ2-1; D ambiguous. The CDR3 loop spans 16 amino acids. The V gene's germline CDR1 is SGDLS and CDR2 YYNGEE. V lost 0 bases to trimming and J lost 10 bases, with 20 bases between them. The CDR3 loop reads CASSVDARLNEAEQFF. The CDR3 coding sequence is TGTGCCAGCAGCGTAGACGCCAGACTTAATGAAGCCGAGCAGTTCTTC.

This clone has just one count. The V call is TRBV5-4, the J call TRBJ1-1; 7 positions agree with TRBD1. Germline trimming cut 4 bases from V and 8 bases from J; bases unmatched to any gene: 8. Germline V gene sequence: CDR1 SGHNT, CDR2 YYREEE (reference sequence). This CDR3 spans 13 amino acids. CDR3 sequence (DNA): TGTGCCAGCAGCCCAAGGGACAGAGAAGAAGCTTTCTTT. Translating it yields CASSPRDREEAFF.

The chain uses TRBV29-1 and TRBJ1-2, with TRBD1 identical over 8 bases. Germline lookup yields CDR1 SQVTM and CDR2 ANQGSEA. The CDR3 spans 13 residues. V gave up 3 bases and J gave up 6 bases; unmatched junction bases: 6. The CDR3 here is CSVDAGGNNGYTF. CDR3 coding DNA: TGCAGCGTTGATGCAGGGGGCAACAATGGCTACACCTTC.

This clone came up a few times. J is TRBJ2-7 and V is TRBV28; the match to TRBD2 covers 7 bases. The CDR3 is 16 residues long. J lost 2 bases, V lost 7 bases, and 14 bases had no gene match. In germline, CDR1 is MDHEN, CDR2 SYDVKM. Here the CDR3 DNA reads TGTGCCAGCACCCCTCTGGGTGGGAGGGGTCCCTACGAGCAGTACTTC. Protein sequence: CASTPLGGRGPYEQYF.

The gene calls are TRBV5-4 and TRBJ2-2, with 9 bases identical to TRBD1. From germline, CDR1 is SGHNT and CDR2 YYREEE (reference sequence). V shed 3 bases and J 1 base; nucleotides not matched to a gene: 4. The CDR3 is 16 amino acids. The CDR3 DNA reads as TGTGCCAGCAGCTGGCCGGGACAGGGGAACACCGGGGAGCTGTTTTTT. Translation gives CASSWPGQGNTGELFF.

The V gene is TRBV30, the J gene TRBJ1-5; TRBD1 matches 7 bases. CDR3 length: 12 amino acids. Germline V gives CDR1 GTSNPN, CDR2 SVGIG (reference sequence). J was trimmed by 8 bases and V by 5 bases; bases with no gene match: 6. CDR3 DNA: TGTGCCTGGCGGAGAGACAGGGAGCCCCAGCATTTT. Translating it yields CAWRRDREPQHF.

Regarding this clone: The identical CDR3 is also encoded by other nucleotide sequences in the sample. The V gene is TRBV27, the J gene TRBJ1-5; unclear D gene. Trimming shortened V by 5 bases and J by 4 bases, and 6 bases separated the two germline ends. The CDR3 has 12 residues. The germline gives CDR1 MNHEY, CDR2 SMNVEV (reference sequence). CDR3 protein: CASSPNNQPQHF. The CDR3 DNA follows: TGTGCCAGCAGTCCCAATAATCAGCCCCAGCATTTT.

The CDR3 DNA follows: TGTGCCAGCAGACAGGGGGCGAGCAATCAGCCCCAGCATTTT. This sequence encodes CASRQGASNQPQHF. This chain uses TRBV6-5 with TRBJ1-5; 9 bases are shared with TRBD1. V lost 6 bases to trimming and J lost 1 base; unmatched junction nucleotides: 1. Per germline, CDR1 MNHEY and CDR2 SVGAGI. CDR3 length equals 14 residues.

This clone has only one observation. The V call is TRBV30, the J call TRBJ2-3; 15 nucleotides agree with TRBD2. Germline loops: CDR1 GTSNPN, CDR2 SVGIG (reference sequence). The CDR3 is made up of 16 amino acids. V trimming: 3 bases; J trimming: 3 bases; junction bases outside the gene matches: 4. For the CDR3, the DNA is TGTGCCTGGAGCCAAGGGACTAGCGGGAGGACAGATACGCAGTATTTT. This gives the protein CAWSQGTSGRTDTQYF.

The genes are TRBV5-4 and TRBJ2-3; D is possibly TRBD2 (6 bases). The CDR3 is 16 residues long. V dropped 5 bases and J dropped 2 bases, with 18 bases sitting between them. The germline V gene has CDR1 SGHNT and CDR2 YYREEE (reference sequence). CDR3 region: CASRDLSGGVTDTQYF. CDR3 DNA sequence: TGTGCCAGCAGGGACCTTTCCGGAGGGGTCACAGATACGCAGTATTTT. Full variable domain (remainder filled in from reference TRBV5-4 and TRBJ2-3): ETGVTQSPTHLIKTRGQQVTLRCSSQSGHNTVSWYQQALGQGPQFIFQYYREEENGRGNFPPRFSGLQFPNYSSELNVNALELDDSALYLCASRDLSGGVTDTQYFGPGTRLTVL.

This clone appeared a few times. The V call is TRBV7-9, the J call TRBJ1-1, with a tentative D call TRBD1 (6 bases). Germline lookup yields CDR1 SEHNR and CDR2 FQNEAQ (reference sequence). Trimming took off 7 bases at V and 12 bases at J, with 15 bases between the two ends. The length of the CDR3 is 11 residues. CDR3 loop: CASTQGASTFF. The CDR3 coding sequence is TGTGCCAGCACACAGGGTGCATCTACTTTCTTT.

Note on this clone: In the same sample, other DNA sequences code for this CDR3. V is TRBV18 and J is TRBJ2-7; 9 bases fit TRBD1. Germline CDR1 is KGHSH and CDR2 is LQKENI. CDR3 size: 14 residues. The J segment lost 5 bases and the V segment lost 2 bases, leaving 4 bases of the junction unmatched. The CDR3 DNA reads as TGTGCCAGCTCACCAGGACAGGGGAACCACGAGCAGTACTTC. Its protein is CASSPGQGNHEQYF.